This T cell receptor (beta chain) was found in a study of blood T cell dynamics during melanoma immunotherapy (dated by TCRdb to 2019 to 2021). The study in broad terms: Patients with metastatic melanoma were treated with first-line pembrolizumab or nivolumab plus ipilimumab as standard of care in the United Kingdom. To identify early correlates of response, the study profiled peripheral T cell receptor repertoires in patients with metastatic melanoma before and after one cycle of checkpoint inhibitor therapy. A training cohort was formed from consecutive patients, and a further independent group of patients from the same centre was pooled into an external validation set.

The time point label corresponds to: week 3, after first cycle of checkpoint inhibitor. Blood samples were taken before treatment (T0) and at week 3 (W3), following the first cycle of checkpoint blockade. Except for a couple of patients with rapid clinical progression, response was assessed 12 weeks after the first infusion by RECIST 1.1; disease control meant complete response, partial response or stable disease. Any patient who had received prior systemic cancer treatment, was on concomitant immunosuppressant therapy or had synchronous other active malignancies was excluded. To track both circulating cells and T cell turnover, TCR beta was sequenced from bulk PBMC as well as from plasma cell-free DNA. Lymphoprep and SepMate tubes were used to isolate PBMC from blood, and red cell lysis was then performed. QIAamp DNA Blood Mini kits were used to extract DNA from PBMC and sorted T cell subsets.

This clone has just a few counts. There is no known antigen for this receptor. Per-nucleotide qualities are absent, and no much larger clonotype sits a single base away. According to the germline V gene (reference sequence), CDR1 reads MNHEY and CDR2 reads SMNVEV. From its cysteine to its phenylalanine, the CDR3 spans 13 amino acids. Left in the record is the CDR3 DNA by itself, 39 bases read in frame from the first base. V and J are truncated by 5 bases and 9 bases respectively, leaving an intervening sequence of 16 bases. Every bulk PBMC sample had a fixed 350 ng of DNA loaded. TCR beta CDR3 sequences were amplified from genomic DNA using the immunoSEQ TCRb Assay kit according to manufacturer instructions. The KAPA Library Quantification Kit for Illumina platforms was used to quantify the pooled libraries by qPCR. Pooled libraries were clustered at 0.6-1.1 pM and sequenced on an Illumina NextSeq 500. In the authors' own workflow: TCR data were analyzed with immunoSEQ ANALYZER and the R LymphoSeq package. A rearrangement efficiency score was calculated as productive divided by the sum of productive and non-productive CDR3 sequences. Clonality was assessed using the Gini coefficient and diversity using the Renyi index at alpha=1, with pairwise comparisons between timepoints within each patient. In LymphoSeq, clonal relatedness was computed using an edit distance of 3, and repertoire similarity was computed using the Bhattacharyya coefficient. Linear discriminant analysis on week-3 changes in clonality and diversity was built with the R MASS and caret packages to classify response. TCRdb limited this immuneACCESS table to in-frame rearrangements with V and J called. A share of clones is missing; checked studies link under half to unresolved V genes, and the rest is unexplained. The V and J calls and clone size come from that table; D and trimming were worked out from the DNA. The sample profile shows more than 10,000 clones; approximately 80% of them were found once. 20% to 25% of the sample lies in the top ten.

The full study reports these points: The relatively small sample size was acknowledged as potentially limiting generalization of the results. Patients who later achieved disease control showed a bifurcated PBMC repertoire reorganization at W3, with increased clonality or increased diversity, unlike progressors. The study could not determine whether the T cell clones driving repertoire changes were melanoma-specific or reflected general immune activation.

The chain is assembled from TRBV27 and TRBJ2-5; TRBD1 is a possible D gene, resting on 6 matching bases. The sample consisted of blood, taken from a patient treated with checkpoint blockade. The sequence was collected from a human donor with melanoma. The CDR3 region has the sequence CASSQSEQGPQYF. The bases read TGTGCCAGCAGTCAATCGGAACAGGGCCCCCAGTACTTC.